Listed below are T cell receptor beta chains from one sample, sequenced in a study of OX40 agonist ivuxolimab in advanced cancers. Profiling relied on immunoSEQ multiplex PCR, and the TCRdb table lists in-frame clones only, not all of them. The table records tens of thousands of clones, 70% to 90% of them present only once. This specimen consisted of CD4+ or CD8+ T cells sorted from blood, obtained in a trial of the OX40 agonist ivuxolimab. The receptors here all came from an adult with an advanced solid tumor such as melanoma, head and neck, liver or kidney cancer. Each CDR3 is given with its conserved first and last residue. Fields, in order: CDR3 length, V gene, J gene, clone size, D gene, CDR3 protein. A D gene is named only where the DNA matches it firmly. Size is omitted from some rows. Given values are once, few, many or a class for expanded clones.

>14|TRBV4-1|TRBJ1-2|few|-
CASSQGRGTYGYTF
>13|TRBV6-1|TRBJ2-7|-|-
CASDGTSTYEQYF
>13|TRBV19|TRBJ1-2|-|-
CASSIPDPYGYTF
>12|TRBV7-2|TRBJ2-7|-|-
CASSLGAYEQYF
>14|TRBV6-5|TRBJ2-6|-|-
CASSRWAGANVLTF
>14|TRBV15|TRBJ2-7|-|-
CATSRVRRSGEQYF
>14|TRBV5-1|TRBJ1-1|-|-
CASNYRDLNTEAFF
>15|TRBV5-1|TRBJ1-6|-|-
CASSVDRAHNSPLHF
>16|TRBV7-9|TRBJ2-6|-|-
CASSFRRGSGANVLTF
>16|TRBV5-4|TRBJ1-1|-|TRBD1
CASSPRGGGLYTEAFF
>14|TRBV7-2|TRBJ2-7|-|TRBD2
CASSLISGRDEQYF
>15|TRBV7-9|TRBJ1-2|-|-
CASSLYDNPNYGYTF
>13|TRBV7-6|TRBJ2-7|-|-
CASSHHGRYEQYF
>14|TRBV27|TRBJ1-2|-|-
CASNRVWGEDGYTF
>16|TRBV27|TRBJ1-2|-|-
CASSSRFYRQNYGYTF
>15|TRBV6-6|TRBJ1-2|-|TRBD1
CASSFIGTGEHGYTF
>15|TRBV4-3|TRBJ2-5|-|TRBD2
CASSRLLAGGETQYF
>16|TRBV19|TRBJ2-1|-|TRBD2
CASSIVGLAGYNEQFF
>13|TRBV7-9|TRBJ2-1|-|-
CASSLVVNNEQFF
>13|TRBV15|TRBJ1-1|-|-
CATSRETNTEAFF
>14|TRBV28|TRBJ1-5|once|-
CASSNPLWDQPQHF
>14|TRBV13|TRBJ1-2|-|-
CASSSGRGARGYTF
>15|TRBV5-4|TRBJ2-1|-|TRBD2
CASSPGLAGGYEQFF
>18|TRBV7-9|TRBJ2-3|-|TRBD1
CASRTTGGPQGWADTQYF
>18|TRBV1|TRBJ2-2|-|-
CTSSQDSSGGSQSGELFF
>12|TRBV9|TRBJ1-2|few|TRBD1
CASSRQGYGYTF
>13|TRBV16|TRBJ2-1|-|-
CASSQSIDNEQFF
>14|TRBV4-1|TRBJ2-2|-|-
CASSQYRVTGELFF
>16|TRBV9|TRBJ2-5|-|TRBD2
CASSDPGLAGVETQYF
>13|TRBV10-3|TRBJ2-1|-|-
CALGGFSYNEQFF
>15|TRBV21-1|TRBJ2-7|few|-
CASRGRTGGGDEQYF
>16|TRBV7-9|TRBJ2-7|-|TRBD2
CASSPGGLAGSYEQYF
>14|TRBV5-6|TRBJ1-2|-|TRBD1
CASSLSTGVYGYTF
>15|TRBV5-1|TRBJ2-5|-|TRBD1
CASSSWGQGQETQYF
>13|TRBV9|-|-|-
CASSVELGYEQYF
>17|TRBV12-2|TRBJ1-5|-|-
CASRNKGRDEGNQPQHF
>16|TRBV6-5|TRBJ1-4|-|-
CASSYTRSATNEKLFF
>13|TRBV6-1|TRBJ1-1|-|-
CASSEFNRAEAFF
>16|TRBV5-4|TRBJ2-6|-|-
CASSPLQLSGANVLTF
>13|TRBV11-2|TRBJ2-7|once|-
CASSFRLSYEQYF
>13|TRBV2|TRBJ2-7|once|-
CAHRGLSSYEQYF
>13|TRBV29-1|TRBJ1-2|-|TRBD1
CSAEGQVSDGYTF
>14|TRBV5-4|TRBJ1-1|-|TRBD1
CASSLSGGYTEAFF
>13|TRBV29-1|TRBJ2-5|-|-
CSVEAREALDQYF
>15|TRBV13|TRBJ1-1|-|-
CASSLVGGADTEAFF
>19|TRBV5-1|TRBJ2-2|-|TRBD2
CASSSRLAGAIGDTGELFF
>18|TRBV7-9|TRBJ1-4|-|TRBD1
CASSRAQGLGSDGEKLFF